Each of the 25 T cell receptor beta chains below was sequenced from the same sample in a study of blood T cell repertoires in COVID-19. The protocol was immunoSEQ multiplex PCR, while the TCRdb copy is restricted to in-frame clones and leaves out a portion. The sample carries approximately 250,000 clones, roughly 90% recorded once. What was sequenced was PBMCs or T cells enriched from blood (not recorded which). These receptors originate from a woman aged 25 to 45 who had recovered from COVID-19.

The chain carries TRBV27 and TRBJ2-7, with TRBD2 matching over 10 bases. Germline V gene lookup returns CDR1 MNHEY and CDR2 SMNVEV (reference sequence). The length of the CDR3 is 16 residues. V lost 0 bases to trimming and J lost 0 bases; unmatched junction nucleotides: 2. The CDR3 loop is CASSLSLAGDSYEQYF. The CDR3 region has the DNA TGTGCCAGCAGTTTATCTCTAGCGGGAGACTCCTACGAGCAGTACTTC.

J is TRBJ1-1 and V is TRBV7-2, with a tentative D call TRBD1 (5 bases). CDR1 SGHTA and CDR2 FQGNSA come from the germline V gene. V lost 4 bases and J lost 4, with 7 bases in between. This CDR3 comprises 12 residues. As DNA, the CDR3 is TGTGCCAGCAGCTCACAGGTCACTGAAGCTTTCTTT. It yields the protein CASSSQVTEAFF.

The genes are TRBV5-4 and TRBJ2-7; 7 bases fit TRBD1. This CDR3 is 16 amino acids long. The germline CDR1 and CDR2 sequences are SGHNT and YYREEE (reference sequence). Germline trimming cut 3 bases from V and 0 bases from J; bases unmatched to any gene: 9. Here the CDR3 reads CASSSARDRLSYEQYF. CDR3 DNA: TGTGCCAGCAGCTCCGCTCGGGACAGACTCTCCTACGAGCAGTACTTC.

The chain joins TRBV15 to TRBJ2-1, with TRBD2 identical over 10 bases. The ends lost 1 base at V and 4 bases at J; junction bases unmatched: 4. The CDR3 sequence is 16 residues long. Germline CDR1 and CDR2: LNHNV and YYDKDF (reference sequence). The CDR3 sequence is CATSRVLAGPYNEQFF. The CDR3 DNA follows: TGTGCCACCAGCAGAGTACTAGCGGGACCATACAATGAGCAGTTCTTC. Using reference TRBV15 and TRBJ2-1 for the parts outside the CDR3, the full variable domain is DAMVIQNPRYQVTQFGKPVTLSCSQTLNHNVMYWYQQKSSQAPKLLFHYYDKDFNNEADTPDNFQSRRPNTSFCFLDIRSPGLGDTAMYLCATSRVLAGPYNEQFFGPGTRLTVL.

The V call is TRBV6-5, the J call TRBJ1-4, with D possibly matching TRBD1 (5 bases). Trimming stripped 5 bases from V and 5 bases from J, with 15 bases between. This CDR3 contains 15 residues. The germline V gene encodes CDR1 MNHEY and CDR2 SVGAGI. The CDR3 loop is CASSRTGGNNEKLFF. The CDR3 DNA sequence: TGTGCCAGCAGTAGGACGGGGGGAAACAATGAAAAACTGTTTTTT.

Only one count was recorded for this clone. CDR3 in DNA: TGCAGCGTTGGGGCAGCCGCTCAGAACACTGAAGCTTTCTTT. It encodes CSVGAAAQNTEAFF. The V and J genes are TRBV29-1 and TRBJ1-1; D remains ambiguous. Per germline, CDR1 SQVTM and CDR2 ANQGSEA. The V and J ends lost 4 bases and 1 base respectively, with 13 bases between them. CDR3 length equals 14 residues.

The genes are TRBV19 and TRBJ1-1, with TRBD1 matching over 9 bases. CDR1 is LNHDA and CDR2 is SQIVND in the germline V gene (reference sequence). This CDR3 comprises 16 residues. The J segment lost 0 bases and the V segment lost 4 bases, leaving 6 bases of the junction unmatched. CDR3: CASSTRTGAMNTEAFF. In DNA, the CDR3 is TGTGCCAGTAGTACCAGGACAGGGGCCATGAACACTGAAGCTTTCTTT.

This clone was counted between two and nine times. The gene calls are TRBV19 and TRBJ1-5; 7 bases fit TRBD1. Trimming took 7 bases from V and 3 from J; bases not matched to a gene: 6. Germline lookup yields CDR1 LNHDA and CDR2 SQIVND (reference sequence). The CDR3 loop spans 14 amino acids. The CDR3 DNA is TGTGCCAGTACAGTCAGGGGGAACAATCAGCCCCAGCATTTT. Translated: CASTVRGNNQPQHF.

The CDR3 nucleotides read TGTGCCAGCAGCTTAACCTACAGGGATGAAGCTTTCTTT. This gives the protein CASSLTYRDEAFF. The rearrangement links TRBV7-3 to TRBJ1-1, with D possibly TRBD1 on 6 matching bases. The germline CDR1 and CDR2 sequences are SGHTA and FQGTGA. The CDR3 sequence is 13 residues long. V was shortened by 0 bases and J by 7 bases, with 9 bases between the two germline ends.

The rearrangement links TRBV7-2 to TRBJ2-7; D might be TRBD2 (5 bases). The CDR3 has 13 residues. CDR1 SGHTA and CDR2 FQGNSA come from the germline V gene. The V gene lost 4 bases and the J gene lost 2 bases, with 9 bases spanning the gap. The CDR3, as DNA: TGTGCCAGCAGCTCCGGGGTAACCTACGAGCAGTACTTC. Its protein is CASSSGVTYEQYF. Based on the CDR3 plus reference TRBV7-2 and TRBJ2-7, the full variable domain is GAGVSQSPSNKVTEKGKDVELRCDPISGHTALYWYRQSLGQGLEFLIYFQGNSAPDKSGLPSDRFSAERTGGSVSTLTIQRTQQEDSAVYLCASSSGVTYEQYFGPGTRLTVT.

This rearrangement joins TRBV7-2 to TRBJ1-1; 7 nucleotides match TRBD1. This CDR3 region has 17 residues. Trimming took 5 bases from V and 2 from J; bases not matched to a gene: 14. Germline V CDR1 and CDR2: SGHTA, FQGNSA. DNA for the CDR3: TGTGCCAGCAGCCTCCGACAGGGATATCGGGGAAACACTGAAGCTTTCTTT. This encodes CASSLRQGYRGNTEAFF. Full variable domain (missing parts from reference TRBV7-2 and TRBJ1-1): GAGVSQSPSNKVTEKGKDVELRCDPISGHTALYWYRQSLGQGLEFLIYFQGNSAPDKSGLPSDRFSAERTGGSVSTLTIQRTQQEDSAVYLCASSLRQGYRGNTEAFFGQGTRLTVV.

The chain recombines TRBV7-3 with TRBJ2-1; D might be TRBD1 (6 bases). This CDR3 comprises 20 residues. The V gene's germline CDR1 is SGHTA and CDR2 FQGTGA. Trimming left V 1 base short and J 4 bases short, with 26 bases between. The CDR3 sequence is CASSLKKWGWGHPDYNEQFF. The DNA of the CDR3 is TGTGCCAGCAGCTTAAAGAAGTGGGGGTGGGGACACCCGGATTACAATGAGCAGTTCTTC. Variable domain in full (rest from reference TRBV7-3 and TRBJ2-1): GAGVSQTPSNKVTEKGKYVELRCDPISGHTALYWYRQSLGQGPEFLIYFQGTGAADDSGLPNDRFFAVRPEGSVSTLKIQRTERGDSAVYLCASSLKKWGWGHPDYNEQFFGPGTRLTVL.

This chain joins TRBV5-4 and TRBJ2-2; TRBD2 agrees at 11 bases. The length of the CDR3 is 18 residues. Germline V gives CDR1 SGHNT, CDR2 YYREEE (reference sequence). V shed 4 bases, J shed 8 bases, and the junction held 16 bases outside the gene matches. The CDR3 region is CASSGGTSGPPVRGELFF. As DNA, the CDR3 is TGTGCCAGCAGCGGGGGGACTAGCGGACCTCCTGTTAGGGGGGAGCTGTTTTTT.

This clone has only one observation. The chain employs TRBV28 and TRBJ1-4, with a weak D call TRBD1 (5 bases). The CDR3 is made up of 15 amino acids. V lost 2 bases to trimming and J lost 5 bases, with 12 bases between them. The germline V gene has CDR1 MDHEN and CDR2 SYDVKM. The DNA of the CDR3 is TGTGCCAGCAGTTTAGTTGGAGGGGAGAATGAAAAACTGTTTTTT. Protein sequence: CASSLVGGENEKLFF.

This clone has more than one count but fewer than ten. The V call is TRBV28, the J call TRBJ1-4; D is unresolved. V was shortened by 1 base and J by 11 bases, with 14 bases between the two germline ends. Germline-derived CDR1 and CDR2 are MDHEN and SYDVKM. This CDR3 has 14 amino acids. The DNA of the CDR3 is TGTGCCAGCAGTTTATCTGGCAGGATGTATAAACTGTTTTTT. It yields the protein CASSLSGRMYKLFF.

The rearrangement uses TRBV21-1 and TRBJ2-1; no DNA check was done on the table's D call, TRBD2. TRBV21-1 is flagged as a pseudogene. This CDR3 is built from 21 residues. CDR3 nucleotide sequence: TGTGCCAGCATCCCTCACCCGGGACAGAGGGAGACTAGCGGGAGTTCAGATGAGCAGTTCTTC. Amino acids: CASIPHPGQRETSGSSDEQFF.

The rearrangement links TRBV5-1 to TRBJ1-1; TRBD1 matches 7 bases. V lost 4 bases, J lost 3 bases, and 9 bases stayed unmatched. The CDR3 extends over 15 amino acids. Germline V gene sequence: CDR1 SGHRS, CDR2 YFSETQ. For the CDR3, the DNA is TGCGCCAGCAGCGAACATGCACAGGGGTACACTGAAGCTTTCTTT. This sequence encodes CASSEHAQGYTEAFF.

V and J are TRBV5-6 and TRBJ2-7; 9 nucleotides match TRBD1. With 2 bases clipped from V and 6 bases from J, the junction kept 3 bases outside the gene matches. The CDR3 has 13 residues. Germline V gene data show CDR1 as SGHDT and CDR2 as YYEEEE. The CDR3 loop reads CASSFGGQGEQYF. CDR3 DNA sequence: TGTGCCAGCAGCTTTGGGGGACAGGGCGAGCAGTACTTC. Supplemented by reference TRBV5-6 and TRBJ2-7, the full variable domain reads DAGVTQSPTHLIKTRGQQVTLRCSPKSGHDTVSWYQQALGQGPQFIFQYYEEEERQRGNFPDRFSGHQFPNYSSELNVNALLLGDSALYLCASSFGGQGEQYFGPGTRLTVT.

The chain employs TRBV6-5 and TRBJ2-7, with 8 bases that match TRBD1. Germline-derived CDR1 and CDR2 are MNHEY and SVGAGI. There are 14 residues in the CDR3. V gave up 2 bases and J gave up 4 bases; unmatched junction bases: 4. The CDR3 bases are TGTGCCAGCAGTTACGGGGGACAGGCGTACGAGCAGTACTTC. Its protein is CASSYGGQAYEQYF.

The chain has TRBV12-3 or TRBV12-4 and TRBJ2-7, with TRBD2 matching over 8 bases. V dropped 10 bases and J dropped 2; count of bases not matched to a gene: 1. The CDR3 length is 11 residues. CDR3 residues: CATGRAYEQYF. CDR3 bases: TGTGCCACCGGGAGGGCCTACGAGCAGTACTTC.

The J gene is TRBJ2-6, the V gene TRBV27; tentatively, D is TRBD2 (5 bases). The CDR3 runs to 16 residues. The germline V gene has CDR1 MNHEY and CDR2 SMNVEV (reference sequence). Trimming removed 5 bases from V and 4 bases from J, with 15 bases in between. This CDR3 reads CASSQLREPGANVLTF. The CDR3, as DNA: TGTGCCAGCAGTCAACTAAGGGAGCCCGGGGCCAACGTCCTGACTTTC.

The chain uses TRBV15 and TRBJ2-2; 8 bases agree with TRBD1. Looked up from germline, CDR1 is LNHNV and CDR2 is YYDKDF (reference sequence). The CDR3 totals 17 residues. Trimming cost V 3 bases and J 3 bases; bases outside gene matches: 9. CDR3 nucleotides: TGTGCCACCAGCAGCTCGGACAGGGTATTATACACCGGGGAGCTGTTTTTT. Translated, it gives CATSSSDRVLYTGELFF.

The chain is built from TRBV7-3 and TRBJ2-1; 8 nucleotides match TRBD2. The CDR3 has 16 residues. Germline CDR1 is SGHTA and CDR2 is FQGTGA. V lost 1 base to trimming and J lost 2 bases; unmatched junction nucleotides: 4. CDR3 DNA: TGTGCCAGCAGCTTAAATGCGGGAGGAACCTACAATGAGCAGTTCTTC. This codes for CASSLNAGGTYNEQFF.

The chain is built from TRBV5-1 and TRBJ2-7; D remains ambiguous. V dropped 2 bases and J dropped 0 bases, with 6 bases sitting between them. In germline, CDR1 is SGHRS, CDR2 YFSETQ. The CDR3 covers 13 residues. CDR3 protein: CASSFTSSYEQYF. The CDR3 nucleotides are TGCGCCAGCAGCTTCACGAGCTCCTACGAGCAGTACTTC.

The chain carries TRBV30 and TRBJ2-7, with unresolved D. Trimming removed 1 base from V and 2 bases from J, with 12 bases in between. CDR1 is GTSNPN, CDR2 SVGIG, per germline (reference sequence). This CDR3 is 14 amino acids long. The CDR3 region is CAWSGGGGTYEQYF. CDR3 DNA sequence: TGTGCCTGGAGTGGCGGCGGCGGTACCTACGAGCAGTACTTC.